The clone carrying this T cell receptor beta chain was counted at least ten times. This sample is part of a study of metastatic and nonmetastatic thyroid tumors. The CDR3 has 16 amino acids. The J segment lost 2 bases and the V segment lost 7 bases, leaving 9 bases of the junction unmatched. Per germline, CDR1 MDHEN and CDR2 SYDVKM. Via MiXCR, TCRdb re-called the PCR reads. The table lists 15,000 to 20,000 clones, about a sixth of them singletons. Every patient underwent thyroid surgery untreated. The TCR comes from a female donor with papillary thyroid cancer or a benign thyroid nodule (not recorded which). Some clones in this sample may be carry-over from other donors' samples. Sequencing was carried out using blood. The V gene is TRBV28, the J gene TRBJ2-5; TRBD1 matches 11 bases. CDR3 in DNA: TGTGCCAGCACCCAGGACAGGGGGCCGGGTCAAGAGACCCAGTACTTC. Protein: CASTQDRGPGQETQYF.